The next 28 T cell receptor beta chains were all read from a single sample in a study of T cells in Graves' hyperthyroidism and ophthalmopathy. The investigators amplified TCR beta CDR3 regions from RNA transcripts. A first-round RT-PCR of the TCR CDR3 used the HTBI primer set. In TCRdb, the multiplex PCR reads were re-called with MiXCR into one record per CDR3 protein. The sample comprises 500,000 or so distinct CDR3 sequences, around 15% of which are singletons, and approximately 30% rests with the top ten. The sample consisted of blood. These receptors all come from a woman in her thirties with Graves' ophthalmopathy.

The V call is TRBV5-1, the J call TRBJ2-4; the D is unclear. V lost 1 base, J lost 7 bases, and 6 bases lay in between. Germline CDR1 and CDR2: SGHRS and YFSETQ. The CDR3 has 12 residues. CDR3 coding DNA: TGCGCCAGCAGCTTGTTCGGGAACATTCAGTACTTC. Its protein product is CASSLFGNIQYF.

This clonotype was recorded at least ten times. CDR3 in DNA: TGTGCCAGCTCAGACAGGGGCTCACCCCTCCACTTT. It yields the protein CASSDRGSPLHF. The rearrangement uses TRBV18 and TRBJ1-6; 8 bases agree with TRBD1. CDR1 and CDR2 from the germline V gene are KGHSH and LQKENI. The ends lost 5 bases at V and 10 bases at J; junction bases unmatched: 1. The CDR3 is 12 residues long.

The rearrangement links TRBV29-1 to TRBJ2-7; the D is unclear. Germline assignment: CDR1 SQVTM and CDR2 ANQGSEA. The CDR3 spans 12 residues. Trimming cost V 6 bases and J 2 bases, with 11 bases left between them. As DNA, the CDR3 is TGCAGCGTCGTCCAAGGGACCTACGAGCAGTACTTC. Translation gives CSVVQGTYEQYF.

The chain combines TRBV27 with TRBJ1-4, with 8 bases that match TRBD1. Losses at the gene ends were 4 bases for V and 1 base for J; bases not matched to a gene: 8. The CDR3 is 17 residues long. Per germline, CDR1 MNHEY and CDR2 SMNVEV (reference sequence). The CDR3: CASSSQGGGLTNEKLFF. Here the CDR3 DNA reads TGTGCCAGCAGTTCACAGGGGGGGGGGCTAACTAATGAAAAACTGTTTTTT.

The sample holds many counts of this clonotype. The chain recombines TRBV11-2 with TRBJ2-4; D not certain. Between the trimmed V and J ends, which lost 5 bases and 0 bases, there was a span of 14 bases. Germline V lookup: CDR1 SGHAT, CDR2 FQNNGV. The CDR3 contains 16 residues. CDR3 DNA sequence: TGTGCCAGCAGCAACCTCATTACCAAAGCCAAAAACATTCAGTACTTC. Translation: CASSNLITKAKNIQYF.

The sample holds many counts of this clonotype. The chain employs TRBV7-2 and TRBJ2-3; 9 bases align to TRBD2. The CDR3 runs to 19 residues. Germline V gene data show CDR1 as SGHTA and CDR2 as FQGNSA. The trim removed 5 bases at V and 6 bases at J, leaving 21 bases unmatched. The CDR3 protein is CASSQKVPGTSSRGDTQYF. The CDR3, as DNA: TGTGCCAGCAGCCAAAAGGTCCCGGGGACTAGCTCAAGAGGTGATACGCAGTATTTT. Full variable domain (outside the CDR3, taken from reference TRBV7-2 and TRBJ2-3): GAGVSQSPSNKVTEKGKDVELRCDPISGHTALYWYRQSLGQGLEFLIYFQGNSAPDKSGLPSDRFSAERTGGSVSTLTIQRTQQEDSAVYLCASSQKVPGTSSRGDTQYFGPGTRLTVL.

This clonotype was seen only a few times. This chain connects TRBV4-3 to TRBJ2-1; tentatively, D is TRBD2 (5 bases). Germline CDR1 and CDR2: LGHNA and YSLEER. The CDR3 contains 17 residues. The V end was cut by 0 bases, the J end by 10 bases, with 22 bases between. In nucleotides, the CDR3 is TGCGCCAGCAGCCAAGATTATGGTGGGAGCGGTTTTGGGGAGCAGTTCTTC. Amino acids: CASSQDYGGSGFGEQFF.

This clonotype has a count of ten or more. The V gene is TRBV5-1, the J gene TRBJ2-7, with D possibly TRBD2 on 5 matching bases. Germline lookup yields CDR1 SGHRS and CDR2 YFSETQ. Trimming left V 0 bases short and J 0 bases short, with 10 bases between. The CDR3 extends over 15 amino acids. CDR3: CASSLVASYSYEQYF. The CDR3 bases are TGCGCCAGCAGCTTGGTAGCTAGCTACTCCTACGAGCAGTACTTC.

This clonotype was counted between two and nine times. The chain links TRBV7-2 to TRBJ2-7; a possible D gene is TRBD1 (6 bases). Per germline, CDR1 SGHTA and CDR2 FQGNSA. With 3 bases removed from V and 4 bases from J, the gap between germline ends came to 7 bases. The CDR3 runs 12 residues. The CDR3 coding sequence is TGTGCCAGCAGCTTTACAGGGTACGAGCAGTACTTC. Residues: CASSFTGYEQYF.

This clonotype occurred a few times. The chain uses TRBV6-2 or TRBV6-3 and TRBJ2-7; D gene ambiguous. The CDR3 spans 13 residues. Germline-derived CDR1 and CDR2 are MNHEY and SVGEGT. Trimming stripped 0 bases from V and 3 bases from J, with 6 bases between. The CDR3, as DNA: TGTGCCAGCAGTTACTCGATAGACTACGAGCAGTACTTC. Residues: CASSYSIDYEQYF.

The chain joins TRBV20-1 to TRBJ2-5; D not resolved. The CDR3 contains 12 residues. Trimming pared 3 bases from V and 5 bases from J, leaving 10 bases between. Germline CDR1 DFQATT, CDR2 SNEGSKA (reference sequence). The CDR3 DNA reads as TGCAGTGCTAGGGGCCTCTCGGAGACCCAGTACTTC. Protein product: CSARGLSETQYF.

This clonotype was seen ten or more times. The chain links TRBV20-1 to TRBJ2-5; a weak D match, TRBD2 (6 bases). V was clipped by 7 bases and J by 3 bases, with 12 bases between them. The CDR3 has 12 residues. Germline V gene sequence: CDR1 DFQATT, CDR2 SNEGSKA (reference sequence). Here the CDR3 DNA reads TGCAGTGTCAGGAGGGAGGAAGAGACCCAGTACTTC. Protein sequence: CSVRREEETQYF.

The sample holds a few counts of this clonotype. The chain is built from TRBV20-1 and TRBJ2-2; tentatively, D is TRBD2 (6 bases). This CDR3 region has 14 residues. Per the germline V gene, CDR1 is DFQATT and CDR2 is SNEGSKA (reference sequence). Trimming stripped 0 bases from V and 4 bases from J, with 9 bases between. The CDR3 nucleotides are TGCAGTGCTAGAGAGGCGGGAATCACCGGGGAGCTGTTTTTT. This translates into CSAREAGITGELFF.

This clonotype was counted ten times or more. V usage is TRBV6-1 and J usage is TRBJ2-7, with D possibly being TRBD2 (6 bases). The CDR3 runs to 15 residues. V dropped 3 bases and J dropped 0 bases, with 12 bases sitting between them. Germline CDR1 is MNHNS and CDR2 is SASEGT. The CDR3 DNA reads TGTGCCAGCAGTGATTTGGGACTGGTCTCCTACGAGCAGTACTTC. Its protein is CASSDLGLVSYEQYF.

V usage is TRBV5-4 and J usage is TRBJ2-1, with a weak D call TRBD2 (7 bases). Trimming shortened V by 1 base and J by 8 bases, and 13 bases separated the two germline ends. The germline V gene has CDR1 SGHNT and CDR2 YYREEE (reference sequence). This CDR3 is 14 amino acids long. The CDR3 sequence is CASSLYTGRDEQFF. For the CDR3, the DNA is TGTGCCAGCAGCTTGTATACAGGGAGGGATGAGCAGTTCTTC.

This chain connects TRBV6-1 to TRBJ1-1, with D possibly TRBD1 on 5 matching bases. This CDR3 region has 17 residues. Trimming removed 5 bases at V and 4 bases at J, with 23 bases between. Germline CDR1 and CDR2: MNHNS and SASEGT. CDR3 nucleotide sequence: TGTGCCAGCAGTTTAAAAAGCGGGGGGTTATGGGGCACTGAAGCTTTCTTT. Its translation is CASSLKSGGLWGTEAFF.

This clonotype has at least ten counts. The chain uses TRBV5-6 and TRBJ2-7; D is possibly TRBD1 (6 bases). The CDR3 consists of 13 residues. The V gene's germline CDR1 is SGHDT and CDR2 YYEEEE. The V end was cut by 4 bases, the J end by 3 bases, with 11 bases between. This CDR3 is CASSQTGFYEQYF. The CDR3 region has the DNA TGTGCCAGCAGCCAGACAGGCTTCTACGAGCAGTACTTC.

This chain links TRBV20-1 with TRBJ1-2; 8 nucleotides line up with TRBD1. The V gene end was trimmed by 0 bases and the J gene end by 8 bases; junction bases not matched to a gene: 5. Germline V gene lookup returns CDR1 DFQATT and CDR2 SNEGSKA (reference sequence). The CDR3 runs to 13 residues. The CDR3 region has the DNA TGCAGTGCTAGAGAAGGACAGGGCCCGGGCTACACCTTC. This sequence encodes CSAREGQGPGYTF.

This clonotype was found a few times. CDR3 DNA: TGTGCCAGCAGCGTAGCTTCCGGGGCCAACGTCCTGACTTTC. The encoded protein is CASSVASGANVLTF. The chain joins TRBV9 to TRBJ2-6, with no clear D. V lost 0 bases and J lost 4, with 5 bases in between. Germline assignment: CDR1 SGDLS and CDR2 YYNGEE. The CDR3 is made up of 14 amino acids. The whole variable domain, filled in from reference TRBV9 and TRBJ2-6, reads DSGVTQTPKHLITATGQRVTLRCSPRSGDLSVYWYQQSLDQGLQFLIQYYNGEERAKGNILERFSAQQFPDLHSELNLSSLELGDSALYFCASSVASGANVLTFGAGSRLTVL.

The chain has TRBV12-3 or TRBV12-4 and TRBJ1-4; D is uncertain. This CDR3 spans 16 amino acids. V was shortened by 6 bases and J by 8 bases, with 22 bases between the two germline ends. This CDR3 reads CASSRKGYSLWEKLFF. For the CDR3, the DNA is TGTGCCAGCAGCCGAAAAGGTTACAGTCTATGGGAAAAACTGTTTTTT.

This clonotype turned up a few times. The V call is TRBV7-6, the J call TRBJ2-1; the D gene is possibly TRBD2 (5 bases). Trimming removed 5 bases at V and 7 bases at J, with 15 bases between. The CDR3 contains 14 residues. Germline V gene data show CDR1 as SGHVS and CDR2 as FNYEAQ. The CDR3 DNA follows: TGTGCCAGCAGCGGCGGGCCGGCCAATAATGAGCAGTTCTTC. Protein: CASSGGPANNEQFF.

This clonotype was recorded many times. The V and J genes are TRBV12-3 or TRBV12-4 and TRBJ2-1; TRBD1 agrees at 11 bases. The CDR3 loop spans 13 amino acids. J gave up 4 bases and V 8 bases, and 1 base lay outside the gene matches. The CDR3 coding sequence is TGTGCCAGCTGGGACAGGGGGTACAATGAGCAGTTCTTC. This codes for CASWDRGYNEQFF.

This clonotype was picked up many times. The V gene is TRBV6-6, the J gene TRBJ2-7; D remains unclear. Per the germline V gene, CDR1 is MNHNY and CDR2 is SVGAGI (reference sequence). The CDR3 contains 14 residues. The V gene lost 0 bases and the J gene lost 3 bases, with 9 bases spanning the gap. For the CDR3, the DNA is TGTGCCAGCAGTTACTCGGACCTGGGCTACGAGCAGTACTTC. Amino acid sequence: CASSYSDLGYEQYF.

The chain joins TRBV6-1 to TRBJ2-3; TRBD2 matches at 11 bases. The CDR3 totals 15 residues. Unmatched junction bases numbered 5, after V lost 6 bases and J lost 3 bases. Germline assignment: CDR1 MNHNS and CDR2 SASEGT. The CDR3 nucleotides read TGTGCCAGCAGCCACACTAGCGGGAGTACAGATACGCAGTATTTT. Its translation is CASSHTSGSTDTQYF.

J is TRBJ1-2 and V is TRBV9; D gene unclear. The germline V and J ends were trimmed by 0 bases and 6 bases, with 12 bases remaining between them. The CDR3 consists of 14 residues. Germline V gene data show CDR1 as SGDLS and CDR2 as YYNGEE. DNA for the CDR3: TGTGCCAGCAGCGTAGTTGACGATTCCCATGGCTACACCTTC. Protein: CASSVVDDSHGYTF. Drawing the rest from reference TRBV9 and TRBJ1-2, the complete variable domain is DSGVTQTPKHLITATGQRVTLRCSPRSGDLSVYWYQQSLDQGLQFLIQYYNGEERAKGNILERFSAQQFPDLHSELNLSSLELGDSALYFCASSVVDDSHGYTFGSGTRLTVV.

V is TRBV4-2 and J is TRBJ1-5, with D uncertain. Trimming took 1 base from V and 11 from J, leaving 15 bases between them. The CDR3 has 14 residues. Looked up from germline, CDR1 is LGHNA and CDR2 is YNFKEQ. CDR3 in DNA: TGTGCCAGCAGCCAAGGAGTCTACGGGGTGGCCCAGCATTTT. The encoded protein is CASSQGVYGVAQHF.

This clonotype was detected many times. This chain connects TRBV2 to TRBJ2-5; TRBD2 matches 9 bases. J lost 5 bases, V lost 2 bases, and 3 bases had no gene match. CDR1 is SNHLY, CDR2 FYNNEI, per germline. The length of the CDR3 is 14 residues. Here the CDR3 DNA reads TGTGCCAGCAGTGAATTAGCGGGAGTGGAGACCCAGTACTTC. This gives the protein CASSELAGVETQYF.

This clonotype was recorded at least ten times. The chain couples TRBV12-5 to TRBJ1-1; weak D call: TRBD1 (5 bases). This CDR3 region has 14 residues. V was pared by 6 bases and J by 2 bases, with 13 bases between. Germline V gene lookup returns CDR1 LGHNT and CDR2 FRNRAP. In DNA, the CDR3 is TGTGCTAGTGGACGGGGGGGTTTAAACACTGAAGCTTTCTTT. It specifies CASGRGGLNTEAFF.